Detailed here is one T cell receptor beta chain. This clone has more than one count but fewer than ten. The specificity of this receptor is unknown. No clone much larger than this one lies a single base away; base qualities are absent. The entry originates in a study of CD8+ T cells in alopecia areata (dated by TCRdb to 2016 to 2019). In terms of the full investigation: Treated patients were enrolled in an open-label pilot trial of oral tofacitinib, 5 to 10 mg twice daily, for moderate-to-severe alopecia areata. Patients stayed on tofacitinib for 6 to 18 months and then had 6 months of follow-up off drug so that delayed response and recurrence could be assessed. In both human patients and the C3H/HeJ mouse model, the study applied high-throughput TCRbeta sequencing to look at T cell clonal expansion in alopecia areata. In humans, TCRbeta sequencing was performed on scalp tissue and on sorted CD4+ and CD8+ peripheral blood T cells from healthy controls and from patients with patchy or totalis/universalis alopecia areata. Biopsies were taken from tofacitinib-treated patients at baseline and again at 4 and 24 weeks into treatment, and several of those patients also had a later scalp biopsy. Scalp clonality was compared across normal scalp (n=4), patchy alopecia areata scalp (n=8), and alopecia totalis/universalis scalp (n=8). RNA was extracted with the PAXgene miRNA kit for fixed scalp, the miRNeasy kit for PBMCs, and the RNeasy kit for mouse skin. immunoSEQ multiplex PCR using 35 Vbeta forward primers and 13 Jbeta reverse primers was used to amplify TCRbeta CDR3 regions. Summary of the overall study and its limitations: Shared TCR sequences between patients were less evident than in mice, which may be partly attributable to HLA diversity in the patient population. Unlike mouse skin, which is dominated by gammadelta T cells, normal human skin has resident alphabeta T cells that are also sequenced, and this complicates analysis of the scalp TCR repertoire. Compared with normal scalp, lesional scalp had higher clonality and more expanded CD8+ clones, particularly in alopecia totalis/universalis, a pattern that suggests antigenic drive.

The library came from the immunoSEQ multiplex PCR assay. RNA was extracted from all samples and reverse transcribed into cDNA as template for TCR sequencing. First-strand cDNA was synthesized with SuperScript III using a 2:1 mix of oligo-dT and random hexamers. A synthetic immune receptor repertoire was used to measure amplification bias, and any remaining bias was corrected computationally. The paper's processing steps were these. After raw reads were preprocessed to remove errors, the CDR3 was defined following IMGT conventions as running from the conserved cysteine to phenylalanine. Clonality was computed by normalizing Shannon entropy by log2 of the number of productive unique TCRs and subtracting the result from 1. Whether each scalp clone was CD4 or CD8 was inferred by checking scalp TCRbeta sequences against the CD4 and CD8 repertoires from sorted blood. TCRdb limited this immuneACCESS table to in-frame rearrangements with V and J called. A share of clones is missing; checked studies link under half to unresolved V genes, and the rest is unexplained. V and J calls and clone size come straight from that table; D and trimming were deduced from the DNA. The sample yields some 180,000 clones; more than 60% were counted once. The ten largest clones take up 1.7% of the sample.

The time point label, read with the paper, signifies: baseline before oral tofacitinib. Peripheral blood and lesional scalp punch biopsies were obtained from patients with alopecia areata. PBMCs were separated by density centrifugation and stained for CD3, CD4 and CD8, after which CD4+ and CD8+ T cells were sorted on a FACSAria. The CDR3 starts with the cysteine, ends with the phenylalanine, and has 16 residues. Of all the DNA, just the CDR3 is kept, 48 bases in frame from base 1. V is pared back by 3 bases and J by 2 bases, with 16 bases lying between the germline termini. Sequences MGHDK (CDR1) and SYGVNS (CDR2) are obtained from the germline V gene.

This material consisted of CD4+ T cells sorted from blood, taken at week 0. This TCR was sampled from a human donor with alopecia areata. The chain was built from TRBV25-1 and TRBJ2-5, with a tentative D gene TRBD1 over 6 matching bases. For the CDR3, the sequence is CASSDLKRTVQETQYF. The DNA reads as follows: TGTGCCAGCAGTGACCTAAAGAGGACAGTACAAGAGACCCAGTACTTC.